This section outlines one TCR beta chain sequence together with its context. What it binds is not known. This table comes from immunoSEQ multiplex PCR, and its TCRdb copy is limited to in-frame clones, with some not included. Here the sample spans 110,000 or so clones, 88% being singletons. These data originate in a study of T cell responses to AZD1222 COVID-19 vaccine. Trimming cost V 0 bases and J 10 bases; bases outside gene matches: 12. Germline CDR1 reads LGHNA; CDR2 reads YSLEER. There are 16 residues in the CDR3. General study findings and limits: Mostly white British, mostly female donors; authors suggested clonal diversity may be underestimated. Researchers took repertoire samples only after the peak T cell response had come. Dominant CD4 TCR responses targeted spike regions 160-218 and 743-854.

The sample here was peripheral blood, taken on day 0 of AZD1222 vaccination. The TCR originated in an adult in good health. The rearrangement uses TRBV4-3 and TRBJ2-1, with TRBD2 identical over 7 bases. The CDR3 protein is CASSQDIAAGEVEQFF. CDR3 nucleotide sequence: TGCGCCAGCAGCCAAGATATCGCTGCGGGAGAGGTCGAGCAGTTCTTC.